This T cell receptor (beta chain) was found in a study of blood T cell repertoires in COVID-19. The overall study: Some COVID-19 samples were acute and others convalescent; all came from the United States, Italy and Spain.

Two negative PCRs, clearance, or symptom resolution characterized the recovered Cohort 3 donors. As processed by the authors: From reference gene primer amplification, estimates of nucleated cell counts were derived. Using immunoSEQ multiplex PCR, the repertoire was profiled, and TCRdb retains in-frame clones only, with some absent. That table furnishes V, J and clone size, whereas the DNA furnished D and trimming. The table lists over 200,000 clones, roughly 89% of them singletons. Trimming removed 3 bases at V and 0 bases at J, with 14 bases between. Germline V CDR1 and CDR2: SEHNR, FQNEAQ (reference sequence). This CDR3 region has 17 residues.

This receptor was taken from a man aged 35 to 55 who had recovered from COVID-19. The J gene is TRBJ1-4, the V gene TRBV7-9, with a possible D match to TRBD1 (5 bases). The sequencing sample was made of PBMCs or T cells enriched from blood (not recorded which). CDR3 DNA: TGTGCCAGCAGCTTTCAGGGAGGGTATGCAACTAATGAAAAACTGTTTTTT. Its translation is CASSFQGGYATNEKLFF.